These 6 T cell receptor beta chains share one sample of origin, sequenced in a study of CD8+CD57+ T cells in acquired aplastic anemia. Patients chosen for sequencing had CD8+CD57+ cells that had expanded, as shown by flow cytometry. Genomic DNA, the template, was used for profiling of the TCR beta VDJ and CDR3. TCRdb reprocessed the reads with MiXCR, giving one entry per CDR3 protein. Of approximately 160,000 distinct CDR3 sequences in the sample, less than 60% are singletons; the top ten hold 3.2%. Sequenced: sorted CD4+, CD8+, or CD8+CD57+ T cells (not recorded which) from PBMCs. These receptors all come from a human donor with aplastic anemia.

This chain's CDR3 is CASSISHAGTGKYEQYF. The CDR3 nucleotides are TGTGCCAGTAGTATCTCCCACGCCGGGACAGGAAAATACGAGCAGTACTTC. The chain employs TRBV19 and TRBJ2-7; 8 bases match TRBD1. CDR1 is LNHDA, CDR2 SQIVND, per germline (reference sequence). This CDR3 contains 17 residues. The trim removed 3 bases at V and 4 bases at J, leaving 14 bases unmatched.

In nucleotides, the CDR3 is TGTGCCAGCAAGGTGACAGGGAAGGATGAAGCTTTCTTT. Its protein is CASKVTGKDEAFF. The chain has TRBV2 and TRBJ1-1; 7 bases are a match to TRBD1. Germline CDR1 SNHLY, CDR2 FYNNEI. This CDR3 contains 13 residues. After removal of 7 bases from V and 7 bases from J, the junction contained 9 bases not matched to a gene.

This clonotype was seen ten or more times. The rearrangement joins TRBV6-1 to TRBJ2-2; the D is unclear. The CDR3 spans 13 residues. Looked up from germline, CDR1 is MNHNS and CDR2 is SASEGT. V was pared by 6 bases and J by 4 bases, with 9 bases between. CDR3 bases: TGTGCCAGCAGGGATTCCTCCACCGGGGAGCTGTTTTTT. This translates into CASRDSSTGELFF.

The rearrangement joins TRBV15 to TRBJ2-5; 9 nucleotides line up with TRBD1. The germline CDR1 and CDR2 sequences are LNHNV and YYDKDF (reference sequence). The CDR3 consists of 15 residues. V lost 8 bases to trimming and J lost 2 bases; unmatched junction nucleotides: 9. The CDR3 is CATSIRDRVQETQYF. CDR3 in DNA: TGTGCCACCTCTATCCGGGACAGGGTTCAAGAGACCCAGTACTTC.

The chain couples TRBV7-9 to TRBJ1-2; the D is unclear. This CDR3 region has 11 residues. Trimming pared 7 bases from V and 5 bases from J, leaving 8 bases between. Germline assignment: CDR1 SEHNR and CDR2 FQNEAQ (reference sequence). CDR3 sequence (DNA): TGTGCCAGCACCGGAGAGTATGGCTACACCTTC. Its protein product is CASTGEYGYTF.

This clonotype appeared a few times. The chain recombines TRBV20-1 with TRBJ2-7; 8 nucleotides line up with TRBD1. The V segment lost 6 bases and the J segment 3 bases; nucleotides outside the gene matches: 10. This CDR3 has 14 amino acids. Germline V lookup: CDR1 DFQATT, CDR2 SNEGSKA (reference sequence). Here the CDR3 DNA reads TGCAGTGCGGGTAGACAGGGGAGAAGCTACGAGCAGTACTTC. Translated, it gives CSAGRQGRSYEQYF.